These 24 T cell receptor beta chains came from one sample sequenced in a study of blood T cell repertoires in COVID-19. Using immunoSEQ multiplex PCR, the repertoire was profiled, and TCRdb retains in-frame clones only, with some absent. Of over 100,000 clones listed, 83% are singletons. Input material: peripheral blood. These TCRs come from a woman aged 60-75 years with acute or convalescent COVID-19.

The genes are TRBV5-6 and TRBJ1-5; 8 bases are a match to TRBD1. Per the germline V gene, CDR1 is SGHDT and CDR2 is YYEEEE. There are 15 residues in the CDR3. With 2 bases clipped from V and 11 bases from J, the junction kept 12 bases outside the gene matches. CDR3 loop: CASSLKNSGGIAQHF. CDR3 nucleotide sequence: TGTGCCAGCAGCTTAAAGAATTCAGGGGGCATTGCCCAGCATTTT.

The sample holds a few counts of this clone. The V call is TRBV28, the J call TRBJ1-6, with 9 positions matching TRBD1. Germline values: CDR1 MDHEN, CDR2 SYDVKM. V shed 7 bases, J shed 9 bases, and the junction held 13 bases outside the gene matches. This CDR3 comprises 16 residues. CDR3 DNA sequence: TGTGCCAGCACCAAAAAGACGGGACAGGGAGCTTCACCCCTCCACTTT. This translates into CASTKKTGQGASPLHF.

The chain links TRBV6-5 to TRBJ1-5; TRBD1 might be the D (5 bases). With 8 bases removed from V and 3 bases from J, the gap between germline ends came to 14 bases. The CDR3 runs to 14 residues. Germline CDR1 and CDR2: MNHEY and SVGAGI. As DNA, the CDR3 is TGTGCCAGCGGCGGACCAGGGATCAATCAGCCCCAGCATTTT. Its translation is CASGGPGINQPQHF.

This clone was observed a few times. Here the CDR3 reads CASQRLAGGSEQYF. Written as DNA, the CDR3 is TGTGCCAGCCAAAGACTAGCGGGAGGCAGCGAGCAGTACTTC. The chain is built from TRBV27 and TRBJ2-7; 13 bases match TRBD2. V gave up 8 bases and J gave up 6 bases; unmatched junction bases: 7. Germline V gene data show CDR1 as MNHEY and CDR2 as SMNVEV (reference sequence). The CDR3 consists of 14 residues.

This sequence joins TRBV28 and TRBJ2-3, with D perhaps matching TRBD1 (5 bases). Germline values: CDR1 MDHEN, CDR2 SYDVKM. The CDR3 is 15 amino acids. The ends were cut back, 2 bases at V and 2 bases at J, with 11 bases in the middle. The DNA of the CDR3 is TGTGCCAGCAGTTTACCGACAGAGCTCACAGATACGCAGTATTTT. It yields the protein CASSLPTELTDTQYF.

The V gene is TRBV24-1, the J gene TRBJ2-7; the D gene is possibly TRBD1 (6 bases). Trimming took off 3 bases at V and 3 bases at J, with 14 bases between the two ends. The CDR3 length is 15 residues. Germline CDR1 is KGHDR and CDR2 is SFDVKD. The CDR3, as DNA: TGTGCCACCAGTGATAGTACAGGGAGTATCTACGAGCAGTACTTC. Amino acid sequence: CATSDSTGSIYEQYF.

The chain has TRBV18 and TRBJ1-3; D is perhaps TRBD1 (5 bases). CDR3 length: 16 residues. Trimming stripped 2 bases from V and 2 bases from J, with 13 bases between. Germline-derived CDR1 and CDR2 are KGHSH and LQKENI. In DNA, the CDR3 is TGTGCCAGCTCACCAAGTCATCAGGGTACTGGAAACACCATATATTTT. This codes for CASSPSHQGTGNTIYF.

V gene TRBV3-1 (or the pseudogene TRBV3-2) combines with J gene TRBJ2-5; maybe TRBD2 (5 bases). Trimming took off 4 bases at V and 1 base at J, with 10 bases between the two ends. From germline, CDR1 is LGHDT and CDR2 YNNKEL (reference sequence). This CDR3 comprises 14 residues. The CDR3 DNA reads as TGTGCCAGCAGCCTTCGGACTGTCCAAGAGACCCAGTACTTC. This codes for CASSLRTVQETQYF.

The chain carries TRBV7-2 and TRBJ1-1; a weak D match, TRBD1 (5 bases). The V end lost 1 base, the J end lost 1 base, and 7 bases lay between the germline ends. The CDR3 consists of 14 residues. Germline V gene data show CDR1 as SGHTA and CDR2 as FQGNSA. CDR3 sequence reads: CASSLDGQNTEAFF. The CDR3 DNA is TGTGCCAGCAGCTTAGATGGACAGAACACTGAAGCTTTCTTT.

The rearrangement joins TRBV9 to TRBJ2-1, with 10 positions matching TRBD1. Germline V gene sequence: CDR1 SGDLS, CDR2 YYNGEE. Losses at the gene ends were 4 bases for V and 8 bases for J; bases not matched to a gene: 9. The CDR3 loop spans 15 amino acids. The CDR3 loop reads CASSTGQGSLDEQFF. In DNA, the CDR3 is TGTGCCAGCAGCACGGGACAGGGGAGTCTGGATGAGCAGTTCTTC.

V usage is TRBV27 and J usage is TRBJ1-2, with 9 bases that match TRBD1. The V gene's germline CDR1 is MNHEY and CDR2 SMNVEV (reference sequence). Trimming removed 6 bases from V and 4 bases from J; junction bases left unmatched: 6. The CDR3 has 14 amino acids. CDR3 nucleotides: TGTGCCAGCAGGACCGGGACAGGGAGCTATGGCTACACCTTC. Translation gives CASRTGTGSYGYTF.

The V gene is TRBV28, the J gene TRBJ2-7; TRBD1 matches 7 bases. From germline, CDR1 is MDHEN and CDR2 SYDVKM. The CDR3 consists of 12 residues. V shed 6 bases and J 5 bases; nucleotides not matched to a gene: 4. CDR3 sequence: CASRTGLHEQYF. CDR3 bases: TGTGCCAGCAGGACAGGGCTCCACGAGCAGTACTTC.

In DNA form, the CDR3 reads TGTGCCAGCAGTGCCTTGGAGGCAGCACGTCGGAACACCATATATTTT. Translated: CASSALEAARRNTIYF. The J gene is TRBJ1-3, the V gene TRBV28; D call uncertain. Trimming removed 5 bases from V and 7 bases from J, with 21 bases in between. The CDR3 contains 16 residues. The germline V gene has CDR1 MDHEN and CDR2 SYDVKM.

The genes are TRBV19 and TRBJ2-3; possibly TRBD2 for D (5 bases). Germline V lookup: CDR1 LNHDA, CDR2 SQIVND (reference sequence). V gave up 5 bases and J gave up 2 bases, with 14 bases separating them. This CDR3 is built from 15 residues. The CDR3 region has the DNA TGTGCCAGTAGTCTCCGGGATCTCCCCACAGATACGCAGTATTTT. It specifies CASSLRDLPTDTQYF.

The genes are TRBV11-2 and TRBJ1-4, with unresolved D. This CDR3 has 11 amino acids. Deletions cut 6 bases from V and 5 bases from J, with 4 bases between. Germline V gene sequence: CDR1 SGHAT, CDR2 FQNNGV. The CDR3 is CASSENEKLFF. The CDR3 region has the DNA TGTGCCAGCAGTGAGAATGAAAAACTGTTTTTT. The full variable domain, completed using reference TRBV11-2 and TRBJ1-4, is EAGVAQSPRYKIIEKRQSVAFWCNPISGHATLYWYQQILGQGPKLLIQFQNNGVVDDSQLPKDRFSAERLKGVDSTLKIQPAKLEDSAVYLCASSENEKLFFGSGTQLSVL.

The rearrangement links TRBV7-3 to TRBJ2-2; TRBD2 matches 8 bases. This CDR3 region has 16 residues. V trimming: 3 bases; J trimming: 7 bases; junction bases outside the gene matches: 10. Germline V gene sequence: CDR1 SGHTA, CDR2 FQGTGA. CDR3 protein: CASSLSGSGLDGELFF. The CDR3 nucleotides read TGTGCCAGCAGCTTGAGCGGGAGCGGTTTAGACGGGGAGCTGTTTTTT. Full variable domain (rest looked up from reference TRBV7-3 and TRBJ2-2): GAGVSQTPSNKVTEKGKYVELRCDPISGHTALYWYRQSLGQGPEFLIYFQGTGAADDSGLPNDRFFAVRPEGSVSTLKIQRTERGDSAVYLCASSLSGSGLDGELFFGEGSRLTVL.

The V call is TRBV18, the J call TRBJ1-1, with TRBD1 matching 10 bases. V lost 2 bases, J lost 3 bases, and 3 bases stayed unmatched. The germline gives CDR1 KGHSH, CDR2 LQKENI. CDR3 length: 15 amino acids. CDR3 coding DNA: TGTGCCAGCTCACCAAGGACAGGGGGTGACACTGAAGCTTTCTTT. This gives the protein CASSPRTGGDTEAFF.

The chain uses TRBV5-1 and TRBJ1-1; 8 nucleotides line up with TRBD1. The V gene end was trimmed by 4 bases and the J gene end by 8 bases; junction bases not matched to a gene: 4. The CDR3 contains 12 residues. Germline values: CDR1 SGHRS, CDR2 YFSETQ. CDR3 amino acids: CASSVGQGEAFF. The CDR3 DNA follows: TGCGCCAGCAGCGTAGGACAGGGAGAAGCTTTCTTT. The complete variable domain, with remaining parts taken from reference TRBV5-1 and TRBJ1-1, reads KAGVTQTPRYLIKTRGQQVTLSCSPISGHRSVSWYQQTPGQGLQFLFEYFSETQRNKGNFPGRFSGRQFSNSRSEMNVSTLELGDSALYLCASSVGQGEAFFGQGTRLTVV.

This clone was seen more than once but under ten times. The J gene is TRBJ2-7, the V gene TRBV6-5, with TRBD2 identical over 7 bases. J was trimmed by 9 bases and V by 6 bases; bases with no gene match: 17. Germline V gene data show CDR1 as MNHEY and CDR2 as SVGAGI. The CDR3 has 15 amino acids. CDR3 protein: CASSQGVRGDDAQYF. The DNA of the CDR3 is TGTGCCAGCAGCCAAGGGGTCCGGGGGGATGATGCGCAGTACTTC.

This clone was picked up a small number of times. The chain has TRBV7-9 and TRBJ2-7, with D maybe TRBD2 (5 bases). V lost 5 bases and J lost 0, with 11 bases in between. CDR3 length: 14 amino acids. Germline loops: CDR1 SEHNR, CDR2 FQNEAQ (reference sequence). The DNA for the CDR3 is TGTGCCAGCAGCGCAAGAGCGGACTCCTACGAGCAGTACTTC. Translation: CASSARADSYEQYF.

The rearrangement joins TRBV6-2 or TRBV6-3 to TRBJ1-1, with D tentatively TRBD1 (5 bases). V lost 2 bases and J lost 1, with 8 bases in between. This CDR3 contains 14 residues. The germline V gene encodes CDR1 MNHEY and CDR2 SVGEGT. The DNA of the CDR3 is TGTGCCAGCAGTTACAGGGGTTGGAACACTGAAGCTTTCTTT. Translated: CASSYRGWNTEAFF.

V is TRBV6-2 or TRBV6-3 and J is TRBJ2-1; 8 positions match TRBD2. Looked up from germline, CDR1 is MNHEY and CDR2 is SVGEGT. The junction had 7 bases not matched to a gene; V was cut back by 4 bases and J by 2 bases. This CDR3 comprises 16 residues. The CDR3 is CASSLLAEGAYNEQFF. The DNA for the CDR3 is TGTGCCAGCAGTTTACTAGCGGAGGGGGCCTACAATGAGCAGTTCTTC.

The chain couples TRBV23-1 to TRBJ1-1; D not resolved. TRBV23-1 is identified as an open reading frame with a role that is uncertain. CDR3 size: 14 residues. V dropped 2 bases and J dropped 7 bases, with 14 bases sitting between them. DNA of the CDR3: TGCGCCAGCAGTCAACCGCCCCCAGGCAGTGAAGCTTTCTTT. It yields the protein CASSQPPPGSEAFF.

This clone came up a few times. The chain is built from TRBV28 and TRBJ1-2, with no clear D. V was shortened by 10 bases and J by 8 bases, with 20 bases between the two germline ends. CDR3 length: 13 amino acids. Germline values: CDR1 MDHEN, CDR2 SYDVKM. The CDR3 sequence: CATLVGGIKGYTF. CDR3 bases: TGTGCCACCTTGGTAGGAGGGATTAAGGGCTACACCTTC.